The 28 T cell receptor beta chains below come from one sample, sequenced in a study of spatial heterogeneity in lung cancer (dated by TCRdb to about 2019). Library preparation employed 5' RACE. Sequencing was performed on a NextSeq 500. The public reads were reprocessed in TCRdb via fastp at Q25 and MiXCR, keeping in-frame beta chains. Entries that share a CDR3 protein sequence are merged under the most common genes and DNA. The sample yields about 100,000 distinct CDR3 sequences; roughly a fifth were counted once. The leading ten clones occupy just over 20% of the sample. The time point tag for this specimen amounts to: blood at routine non-recurrence follow-up after resection. The input for sequencing was PBMCs, taken at follow-up. Every receptor here comes from a male donor with early-stage non-small cell lung cancer.

The CDR3 region has the DNA TGCAGTGCTAGCAAGGCCCGATTCAAGGACGAGCAGTACTTC. The encoded protein is CSASKARFKDEQYF. The genes are TRBV20-1 and TRBJ2-7, with D uncertain. Germline CDR1 reads DFQATT; CDR2 reads SNEGSKA (reference sequence). V was shortened by 3 bases and J by 5 bases, with 17 bases between the two germline ends. This CDR3 region has 14 residues.

This chain links TRBV7-2 with TRBJ1-5; D is perhaps TRBD1 (5 bases). The V gene's germline CDR1 is SGHTA and CDR2 FQGNSA. V shed 0 bases and J shed 5 bases, with 14 bases lying between them. The CDR3 totals 16 residues. CDR3 nucleotides: TGTGCCAGCAGCTTAGCTAGGGGTACAAGGCATCAGCCCCAGCATTTT. Amino acid sequence: CASSLARGTRHQPQHF. The full variable domain, completed using reference TRBV7-2 and TRBJ1-5, is GAGVSQSPSNKVTEKGKDVELRCDPISGHTALYWYRQSLGQGLEFLIYFQGNSAPDKSGLPSDRFSAERTGGSVSTLTIQRTQQEDSAVYLCASSLARGTRHQPQHFGDGTRLSIL.

This clonotype was seen a handful of times. The rearrangement links TRBV6-5 to TRBJ2-1, with 7 bases that match TRBD2. This CDR3 contains 15 residues. V dropped 6 bases and J dropped 1; count of bases not matched to a gene: 6. CDR1 is MNHEY, CDR2 SVGAGI, per germline. The CDR3 DNA sequence: TGTGCCAGCAGCCCGGTGGGGGGGTCCTACAATGAGCAGTTCTTC. Its translation: CASSPVGGSYNEQFF.

The chain carries TRBV7-9 and TRBJ1-1; D unclear. Looked up from germline, CDR1 is SEHNR and CDR2 is FQNEAQ (reference sequence). The CDR3 consists of 10 residues. Trimming shortened V by 8 bases and J by 3 bases, and 4 bases separated the two germline ends. The CDR3 sequence: CASDDTEAFF. CDR3 sequence (DNA): TGTGCCAGCGACGACACTGAAGCTTTCTTT.

The chain employs TRBV6-1 and TRBJ1-5; D gene uncertain. The CDR3 covers 15 residues. The V end was cut by 6 bases, the J end by 2 bases, with 14 bases between. Per the germline V gene, CDR1 is MNHNS and CDR2 is SASEGT. As DNA, the CDR3 is TGTGCCAGCAGAGACTCCTATGTCGGCAATCAGCCCCAGCATTTT. It codes for CASRDSYVGNQPQHF.

This sequence joins TRBV5-1 and TRBJ2-1; the match to TRBD2 covers 8 bases. This CDR3 has 17 residues. V shed 3 bases, J shed 10 bases, and the junction held 18 bases outside the gene matches. CDR1 is SGHRS and CDR2 is YFSETQ in the germline V gene. As DNA, the CDR3 is TGCGCCAGCAGCTCCTCTCCCGGACTAGCCCAGGGTAAGGAGCAGTTCTTC. Encoded protein: CASSSSPGLAQGKEQFF.

The chain recombines TRBV5-4 with TRBJ2-7, with TRBD2 as a possible D gene (6 bases). The V end was cut by 4 bases, the J end by 1 base, with 18 bases between. The germline V gene encodes CDR1 SGHNT and CDR2 YYREEE (reference sequence). The CDR3 is 16 amino acids. As DNA, the CDR3 is TGTGCCAGCAGCCAATCTTTACTAGCAACATCCTACGAGCAGTACTTC. This sequence encodes CASSQSLLATSYEQYF.

This clonotype has a count of ten or more. The rearrangement joins TRBV12-3 or TRBV12-4 to TRBJ2-2; the match to TRBD2 covers 12 bases. V dropped 5 bases and J dropped 6; count of bases not matched to a gene: 4. The CDR3 loop spans 15 amino acids. In DNA, the CDR3 is TGTGCCAGCAGTGTCACTAGCGGGGGGCCCGGGGAGCTGTTTTTT. Translating it yields CASSVTSGGPGELFF.

The V gene is TRBV2, the J gene TRBJ2-2, with TRBD1 matching over 7 bases. Germline CDR1 is SNHLY and CDR2 is FYNNEI. The CDR3 runs to 15 residues. The junction had 10 bases not matched to a gene; V was cut back by 8 bases and J by 4 bases. The CDR3 DNA follows: TGTGCCAGCCGCCGCCCGACAGGGACCACCGGGGAGCTGTTTTTT. This codes for CASRRPTGTTGELFF.

This sequence joins TRBV14 and TRBJ2-2; D ambiguous. The V gene lost 4 bases and the J gene lost 6 bases, with 9 bases spanning the gap. CDR3 length: 13 residues. Per germline, CDR1 SGHDN and CDR2 FVKESK. The CDR3 region is CASSPLGPGELFF. CDR3 coding DNA: TGTGCCAGCAGCCCCCTTGGGCCCGGGGAGCTGTTTTTT.

The chain uses TRBV24-1 and TRBJ2-2, with TRBD2 matching 10 bases. V gave up 4 bases and J gave up 2 bases; unmatched junction bases: 9. CDR3 length: 18 residues. CDR1 and CDR2 from the germline V gene are KGHDR and SFDVKD. CDR3 in DNA: TGTGCCACCAGTGACCATCCCCTAGCGGGGGACAACACCGGGGAGCTGTTTTTT. Encoded protein: CATSDHPLAGDNTGELFF.

This clonotype was seen more than once but under ten times. The chain recombines TRBV7-9 with TRBJ1-4; D possibly corresponds to TRBD1 (6 bases). The germline V gene has CDR1 SEHNR and CDR2 FQNEAQ (reference sequence). The germline V and J ends were trimmed by 7 bases and 6 bases, with 15 bases remaining between them. The CDR3 is 14 residues long. DNA of the CDR3: TGTGCCAGCACCGAGGAGGGGGATGATGAAAAACTGTTTTTT. This translates into CASTEEGDDEKLFF.

This clonotype was seen ten or more times. The chain is built from TRBV19 and TRBJ1-4; TRBD1 aligns across 8 bases. The V gene end was trimmed by 2 bases and the J gene end by 1 base; junction bases not matched to a gene: 6. The CDR3 totals 17 residues. The germline V gene has CDR1 LNHDA and CDR2 SQIVND (reference sequence). The chain's CDR3 is CASSIRTGRGTNEKLFF. DNA for the CDR3: TGTGCCAGTAGTATACGGACAGGGAGAGGAACTAATGAAAAACTGTTTTTT.

The table lists this clonotype with a few counts. This rearrangement joins TRBV14 to TRBJ2-7; maybe TRBD2 (6 bases). This CDR3 region has 18 residues. Trimming shortened V by 2 bases and J by 1 base, and 21 bases separated the two germline ends. Germline-derived CDR1 and CDR2 are SGHDN and FVKESK. CDR3 sequence: CASSQPSSTGVPSYEQYF. The CDR3, as DNA: TGTGCCAGCAGCCAACCTTCTTCGACGGGGGTCCCGTCCTACGAGCAGTACTTC.

The sample holds many counts of this clonotype. The chain recombines TRBV7-2 with TRBJ2-1, with 12 bases that match TRBD2. Germline V gene data show CDR1 as SGHTA and CDR2 as FQGNSA. With 4 bases clipped from V and 7 bases from J, the junction kept 8 bases outside the gene matches. This CDR3 region has 16 residues. CDR3 DNA sequence: TGTGCCAGCAGCTCCAGGGCGGGGACTAGCGGGAATGAGCAGTTCTTC. Translating it yields CASSSRAGTSGNEQFF.

This clonotype was counted only a few times. The chain uses TRBV4-3 and TRBJ2-1; D might be TRBD1 (7 bases). V lost 3 bases to trimming and J lost 4 bases, with 16 bases between them. Germline V gives CDR1 LGHNA, CDR2 YSLEER. CDR3 length: 16 residues. CDR3 DNA sequence: TGCGCCAGCAGCCATAGGGGGCGGGACAGATACAATGAGCAGTTCTTC. This encodes CASSHRGRDRYNEQFF.

This clonotype was seen many times. This chain connects TRBV7-2 to TRBJ2-5; D might be TRBD2 (7 bases). Trimming pared 5 bases from V and 5 bases from J, leaving 24 bases between. CDR3 length: 17 amino acids. Germline V gives CDR1 SGHTA, CDR2 FQGNSA. CDR3 bases: TGTGCCAGCAGCCCAGGACGGGGGGCCGGTAATCAGGAGACCCAGTACTTC. Amino acid sequence: CASSPGRGAGNQETQYF.

This clonotype was recorded at least ten times. This rearrangement joins TRBV20-1 to TRBJ1-4, with 9 positions matching TRBD1. Germline lookup yields CDR1 DFQATT and CDR2 SNEGSKA (reference sequence). This CDR3 is 13 amino acids long. The ends lost 4 bases at V and 7 bases at J; junction bases unmatched: 4. As DNA, the CDR3 is TGCAGTGCTAAACAGGGGGCGGTTGAAAAACTGTTTTTT. The encoded protein is CSAKQGAVEKLFF.

The sample holds many counts of this clonotype. The chain combines TRBV5-6 with TRBJ1-3; the D is unclear. The germline V and J ends were trimmed by 4 bases and 0 bases, with 11 bases remaining between them. There are 15 residues in the CDR3. Per germline, CDR1 SGHDT and CDR2 YYEEEE. CDR3 residues: CASSPGRTSGNTIYF. CDR3 DNA sequence: TGTGCCAGCAGCCCCGGACGGACCTCTGGAAACACCATATATTTT.

V usage is TRBV7-2 and J usage is TRBJ2-4; the D is unclear. The ends were cut back, 0 bases at V and 8 bases at J, with 14 bases in the middle. Germline V CDR1 and CDR2: SGHTA, FQGNSA. This CDR3 is built from 15 residues. The CDR3 sequence: CASSLAGQSSDIQYF. As DNA, the CDR3 is TGTGCCAGCAGCTTAGCAGGCCAGTCTTCGGACATTCAGTACTTC.

V gene TRBV12-3 or TRBV12-4 combines with J gene TRBJ1-6; D uncertain. V was trimmed by 3 bases and J by 9 bases, leaving 3 bases between them. This CDR3 has 11 residues. The CDR3 DNA reads as TGTGCCAGCAGTTTGGCTTCACCCCTCCACTTT. This gives the protein CASSLASPLHF.

V is TRBV4-1 and J is TRBJ2-1; D not certain. Germline CDR1 MGHRA, CDR2 YSYEKL. The CDR3 runs 16 residues. V gave up 2 bases and J gave up 0 bases, with 11 bases separating them. CDR3 DNA: TGCGCCAGCAGCCAAACGGCCCGGAGCTCCTACAATGAGCAGTTCTTC. Protein product: CASSQTARSSYNEQFF.

This clonotype turned up a few times. The V call is TRBV18, the J call TRBJ1-1; TRBD1 agrees at 8 bases. V was clipped by 1 base and J by 8 bases; unmatched bases: 9. This CDR3 region has 15 residues. From germline, CDR1 is KGHSH and CDR2 LQKENI. CDR3 protein: CASSPLKDRVNEAFF. In DNA form, the CDR3 reads TGTGCCAGCTCACCACTCAAGGACAGGGTCAACGAAGCTTTCTTT.

The chain is built from TRBV6-5 and TRBJ1-4, with unresolved D. The V and J ends lost 2 bases and 5 bases respectively, with 12 bases between them. Per the germline V gene, CDR1 is MNHEY and CDR2 is SVGAGI. The CDR3 length is 15 residues. CDR3 region: CASSYGVRRNEKLFF. In DNA, the CDR3 is TGTGCCAGCAGTTACGGAGTCCGGCGGAATGAAAAACTGTTTTTT.

DNA for the CDR3: TGTGCCAGCAGCTTAAAATCCGGGACTAGCGGGGGCTACAATGAGCAGTTCTTC. Translating it yields CASSLKSGTSGGYNEQFF. The chain couples TRBV7-3 to TRBJ2-1; 14 nucleotides line up with TRBD2. This CDR3 has 18 amino acids. The V segment lost 1 base and the J segment 3 bases; nucleotides outside the gene matches: 5. Germline V gene lookup returns CDR1 SGHTA and CDR2 FQGTGA.

J is TRBJ2-1 and V is TRBV11-2; a possible D gene is TRBD2 (5 bases). V dropped 1 base and J dropped 0 bases, with 10 bases sitting between them. The CDR3 length is 16 residues. The germline gives CDR1 SGHAT, CDR2 FQNNGV. The CDR3 DNA follows: TGTGCCAGCAGCTTAGTTGCAGCGGTCTCCTACAATGAGCAGTTCTTC. Protein: CASSLVAAVSYNEQFF.

V and J are TRBV24-1 and TRBJ2-1; the D gene could be TRBD1 or TRBD2 (5 bases each). V dropped 3 bases and J dropped 10 bases, with 30 bases sitting between them. The CDR3 has 19 amino acids. Per the germline V gene, CDR1 is KGHDR and CDR2 is SFDVKD. The CDR3: CATSDPSRDGTFSRREQFF. Here the CDR3 DNA reads TGTGCCACCAGTGATCCTAGCCGGGACGGAACTTTTTCCCGCCGGGAGCAGTTCTTC.

A few counts support this clonotype. The DNA of the CDR3 is TGTGCCAGCAGCTTAGTGGCGGGGAGCACAGATACGCAGTATTTT. This codes for CASSLVAGSTDTQYF. The chain recombines TRBV7-9 with TRBJ2-3; D is perhaps TRBD2 (6 bases). The CDR3 covers 15 residues. Germline CDR1 SEHNR, CDR2 FQNEAQ (reference sequence). Between the trimmed V and J ends, which lost 1 base and 0 bases, there was a span of 8 bases.